Each of the 8 T cell receptor beta chains below was sequenced from the same sample in a study of blood T cell repertoires in COVID-19. Using immunoSEQ multiplex PCR, the repertoire was profiled, and TCRdb retains in-frame clones only, with some absent. This table holds roughly 200,000 clones, roughly 89% found once. The sample taken for sequencing was PBMCs or T cells enriched from blood (not recorded which). The receptors derive from a woman aged 25 to 39 who had been exposed to COVID-19.

The CDR3 is CASSIAGGAGANVLTF. CDR3 nucleotides: TGTGCCAGCAGTATAGCGGGGGGAGCTGGGGCCAACGTCCTGACTTTC. The chain combines TRBV27 with TRBJ2-6, with 10 bases that match TRBD2. The CDR3 loop spans 16 amino acids. Per the germline V gene, CDR1 is MNHEY and CDR2 is SMNVEV (reference sequence). The junction had 3 bases not matched to a gene; V was cut back by 5 bases and J by 2 bases.

The chain links TRBV5-4 to TRBJ1-1; D may be TRBD1 (5 bases). The CDR3 runs to 16 residues. V lost 0 bases, J lost 0 bases, and 12 bases lay in between. CDR1 and CDR2 (germline): SGHNT, YYREEE (reference sequence). The CDR3 here is CASSLGGAGLNTEAFF. The CDR3 nucleotides read TGTGCCAGCAGCTTGGGGGGTGCAGGGCTGAACACTGAAGCTTTCTTT.

There are a few counts of this clone. In nucleotides, the CDR3 is TGTGCCATCAGTGAGTCCCTAGAAAAACTGTTTTTT. This gives the protein CAISESLEKLFF. The rearrangement joins TRBV10-3 to TRBJ1-4; D is ambiguous. CDR1 is ENHRY, CDR2 SYGVKD, per germline. Trimming took 0 bases from V and 8 from J, leaving 4 bases between them. The CDR3 length is 12 residues.

The J gene is TRBJ2-2, the V gene TRBV3-1 (or the pseudogene TRBV3-2); 9 bases agree with TRBD2. With 0 bases clipped from V and 8 bases from J, the junction kept 16 bases outside the gene matches. Germline CDR1 reads LGHDT; CDR2 reads YNNKEL (reference sequence). The CDR3 runs 19 residues. The CDR3 DNA reads TGTGCCAGCAGCCAAGAGGGACTAGCCGTAAGTTTCGGCACTGGGGAGCTGTTTTTT. Protein: CASSQEGLAVSFGTGELFF.

J is TRBJ1-1 and V is TRBV10-1; TRBD1 aligns across 11 bases. CDR1 and CDR2 from the germline V gene are WNHNN and SYGVQD (reference sequence). V shed 2 bases and J 5 bases; nucleotides not matched to a gene: 10. The CDR3 spans 17 residues. Here the CDR3 reads CASSERTGGRSWTEAFF. DNA of the CDR3: TGCGCCAGCAGTGAGAGGACAGGGGGCAGGTCGTGGACTGAAGCTTTCTTT.

The rearrangement uses TRBV19 and TRBJ1-5; D is perhaps TRBD1 (6 bases). The CDR3 loop spans 17 amino acids. Trimming left V 3 bases short and J 7 bases short, with 22 bases between. CDR1 and CDR2 from the germline V gene are LNHDA and SQIVND (reference sequence). DNA of the CDR3: TGTGCCAGTAGTATGTTATCAGGTACAGGGATAGAACAGCCCCAGCATTTT. Amino acid sequence: CASSMLSGTGIEQPQHF.

J is TRBJ1-1 and V is TRBV9; 7 nucleotides line up with TRBD1. This CDR3 has 15 amino acids. V dropped 5 bases and J dropped 1; count of bases not matched to a gene: 8. Germline V lookup: CDR1 SGDLS, CDR2 YYNGEE. In DNA, the CDR3 is TGTGCCAGCAGGCCAGGGGGATTGGAGAACACTGAAGCTTTCTTT. Its translation: CASRPGGLENTEAFF.

This chain connects TRBV7-6 to TRBJ1-2; the D is unclear. Trimming stripped 5 bases from V and 1 base from J, with 8 bases between. The CDR3 totals 13 residues. Germline CDR1 reads SGHVS; CDR2 reads FNYEAQ. Here the CDR3 reads CASSPLYNYGYTF. The CDR3 DNA follows: TGTGCCAGCAGCCCCCTGTATAACTATGGCTACACCTTC.